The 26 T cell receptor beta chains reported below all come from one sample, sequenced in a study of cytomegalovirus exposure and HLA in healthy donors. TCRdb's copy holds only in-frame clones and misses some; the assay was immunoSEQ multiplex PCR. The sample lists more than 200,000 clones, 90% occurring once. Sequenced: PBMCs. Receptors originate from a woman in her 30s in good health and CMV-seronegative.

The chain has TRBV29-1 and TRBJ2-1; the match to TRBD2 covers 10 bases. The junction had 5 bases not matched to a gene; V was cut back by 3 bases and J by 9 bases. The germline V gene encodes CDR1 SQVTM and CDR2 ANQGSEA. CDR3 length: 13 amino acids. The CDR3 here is CSVDLAGVGEQFF. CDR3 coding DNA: TGCAGCGTTGACCTAGCGGGAGTTGGTGAGCAGTTCTTC.

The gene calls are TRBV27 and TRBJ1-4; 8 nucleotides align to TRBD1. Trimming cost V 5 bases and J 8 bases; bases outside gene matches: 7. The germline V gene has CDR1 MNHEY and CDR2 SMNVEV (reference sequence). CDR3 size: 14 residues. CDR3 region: CASSQTGAGEKLFF. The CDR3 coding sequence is TGTGCCAGCAGTCAGACAGGGGCGGGAGAAAAACTGTTTTTT.

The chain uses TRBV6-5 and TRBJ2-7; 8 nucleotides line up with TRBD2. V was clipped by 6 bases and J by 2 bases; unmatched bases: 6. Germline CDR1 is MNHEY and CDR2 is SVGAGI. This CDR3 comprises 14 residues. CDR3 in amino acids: CASSPTGRAYEQYF. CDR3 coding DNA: TGTGCCAGCAGCCCAACCGGGAGGGCCTACGAGCAGTACTTC.

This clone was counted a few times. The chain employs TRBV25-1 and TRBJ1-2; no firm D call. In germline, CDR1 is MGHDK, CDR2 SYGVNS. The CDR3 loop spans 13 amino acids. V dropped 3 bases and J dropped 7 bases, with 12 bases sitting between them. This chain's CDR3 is CASSDLKMGGYTF. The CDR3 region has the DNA TGTGCCAGCAGTGATCTAAAAATGGGTGGCTACACCTTC.

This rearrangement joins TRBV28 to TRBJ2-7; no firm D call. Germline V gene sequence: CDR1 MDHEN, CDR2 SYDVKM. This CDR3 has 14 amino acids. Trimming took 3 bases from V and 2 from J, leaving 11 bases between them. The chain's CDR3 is CASSFAQTAYEQYF. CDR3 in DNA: TGTGCCAGCAGTTTCGCCCAAACAGCCTACGAGCAGTACTTC.

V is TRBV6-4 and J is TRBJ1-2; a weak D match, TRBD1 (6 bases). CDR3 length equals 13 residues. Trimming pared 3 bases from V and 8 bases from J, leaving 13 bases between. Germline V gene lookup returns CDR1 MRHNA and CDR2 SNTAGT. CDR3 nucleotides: TGTGCCAGCAGTGATGGGTGGGGGCTCGGCTACACCTTC. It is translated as CASSDGWGLGYTF.

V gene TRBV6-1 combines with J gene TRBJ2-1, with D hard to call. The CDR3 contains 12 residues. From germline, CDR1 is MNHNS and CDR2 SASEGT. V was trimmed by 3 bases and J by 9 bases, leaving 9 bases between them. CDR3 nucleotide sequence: TGTGCCAGCAGTGAGGGCGCGCCTGAGCAGTTCTTC. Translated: CASSEGAPEQFF.

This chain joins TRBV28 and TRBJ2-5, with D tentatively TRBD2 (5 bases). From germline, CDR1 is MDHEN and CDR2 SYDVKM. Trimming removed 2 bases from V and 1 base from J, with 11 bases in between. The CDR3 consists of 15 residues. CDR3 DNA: TGTGCCAGCAGTTTACACCTAGCTCTCCAAGAGACCCAGTACTTC. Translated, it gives CASSLHLALQETQYF. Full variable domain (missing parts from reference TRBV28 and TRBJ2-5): DVKVTQSSRYLVKRTGEKVFLECVQDMDHENMFWYRQDPGLGLRLIYFSYDVKMKEKGDIPEGYSVSREKKERFSLILESASTNQTSMYLCASSLHLALQETQYFGPGTRLLVL.

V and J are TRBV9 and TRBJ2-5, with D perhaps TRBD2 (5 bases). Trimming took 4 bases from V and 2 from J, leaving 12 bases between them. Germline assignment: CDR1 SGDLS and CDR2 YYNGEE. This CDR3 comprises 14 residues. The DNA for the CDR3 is TGTGCCAGCAGCCCCCCCGGGGTACAAGAGACCCAGTACTTC. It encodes CASSPPGVQETQYF.

The CDR3 DNA reads as TGCGCCAGCAGCGACAGCTCTGGGGCCAACGTCCTGACTTTC. This codes for CASSDSSGANVLTF. The chain carries TRBV4-3 and TRBJ2-6; TRBD1 might be the D (5 bases). Germline CDR1 and CDR2: LGHNA and YSLEER. V was shortened by 5 bases and J by 0 bases, with 5 bases between the two germline ends. CDR3 size: 14 residues.

The CDR3, as DNA: TGTGCCAGCAGAGGGGGCGCGGGAAACATTCAGTACTTC. Amino acid sequence: CASRGGAGNIQYF. The J gene is TRBJ2-4, the V gene TRBV6-9; 7 bases fit TRBD1. The V gene end was trimmed by 6 bases and the J gene end by 6 bases; junction bases not matched to a gene: 5. Per germline, CDR1 MNHGY and CDR2 SVAAGI. The CDR3 sequence is 13 residues long.

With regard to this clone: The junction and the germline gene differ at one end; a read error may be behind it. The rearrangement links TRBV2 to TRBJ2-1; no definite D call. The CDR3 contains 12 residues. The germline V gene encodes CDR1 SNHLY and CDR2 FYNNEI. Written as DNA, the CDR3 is TGTGCCAGCAGTCAAGCCTCCGGACAGCAGTTCTTC. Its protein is CASSQASGQQFF.

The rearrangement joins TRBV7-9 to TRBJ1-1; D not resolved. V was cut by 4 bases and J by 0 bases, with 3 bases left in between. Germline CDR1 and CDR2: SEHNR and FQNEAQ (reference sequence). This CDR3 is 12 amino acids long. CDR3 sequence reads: CASSSVNTEAFF. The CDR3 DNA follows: TGTGCCAGCAGCTCCGTGAACACTGAAGCTTTCTTT.

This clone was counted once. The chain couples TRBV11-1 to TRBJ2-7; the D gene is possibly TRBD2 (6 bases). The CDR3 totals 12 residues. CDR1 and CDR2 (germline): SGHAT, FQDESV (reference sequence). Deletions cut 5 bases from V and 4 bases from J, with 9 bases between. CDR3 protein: CASSKGTYEQYF. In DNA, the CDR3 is TGTGCCAGCAGCAAAGGGACTTACGAGCAGTACTTC.

In DNA form, the CDR3 reads TGTGCCAGCAGTGAAGCTGAGGTCCCAACCCAGCATTTT. It encodes CASSEAEVPTQHF. V is TRBV2 and J is TRBJ1-5; D unclear. V gave up 0 bases and J gave up 11 bases, with 11 bases separating them. Germline values: CDR1 SNHLY, CDR2 FYNNEI. The CDR3 has 13 residues.

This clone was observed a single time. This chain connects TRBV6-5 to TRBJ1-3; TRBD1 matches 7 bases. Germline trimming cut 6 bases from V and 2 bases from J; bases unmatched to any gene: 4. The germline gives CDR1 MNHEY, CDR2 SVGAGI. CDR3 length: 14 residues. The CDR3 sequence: CASRFTGAGNTIYF. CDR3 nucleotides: TGTGCCAGCAGATTCACAGGGGCTGGAAACACCATATATTTT.

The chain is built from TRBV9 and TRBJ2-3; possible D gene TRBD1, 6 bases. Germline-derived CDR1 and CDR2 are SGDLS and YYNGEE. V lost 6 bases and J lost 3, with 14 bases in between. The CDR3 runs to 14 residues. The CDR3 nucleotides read TGTGCCAGCACCCTGCAGGGGTGGACAGATACGCAGTATTTT. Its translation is CASTLQGWTDTQYF.

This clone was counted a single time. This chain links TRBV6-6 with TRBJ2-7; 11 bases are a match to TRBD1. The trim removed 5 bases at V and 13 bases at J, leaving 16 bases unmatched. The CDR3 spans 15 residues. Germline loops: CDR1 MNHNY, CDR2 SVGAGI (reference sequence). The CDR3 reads CASSRDLWDRGKSYF. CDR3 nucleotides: TGTGCCAGCAGTCGTGACCTATGGGACAGGGGGAAAAGCTACTTC.

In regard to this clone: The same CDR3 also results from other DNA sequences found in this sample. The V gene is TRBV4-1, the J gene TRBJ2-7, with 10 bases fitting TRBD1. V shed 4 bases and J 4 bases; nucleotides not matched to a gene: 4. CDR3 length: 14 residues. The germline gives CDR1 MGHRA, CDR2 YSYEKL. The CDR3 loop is CASSPRQGAYEQYF. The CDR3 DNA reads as TGCGCCAGCAGCCCCAGACAGGGGGCTTACGAGCAGTACTTC.

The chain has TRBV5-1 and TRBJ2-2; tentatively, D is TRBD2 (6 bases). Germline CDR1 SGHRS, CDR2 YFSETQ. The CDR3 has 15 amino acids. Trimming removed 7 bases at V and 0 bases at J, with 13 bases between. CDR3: CASGNSGANTGELFF. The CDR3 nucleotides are TGCGCCAGCGGAAATAGCGGAGCGAACACCGGGGAGCTGTTTTTT.

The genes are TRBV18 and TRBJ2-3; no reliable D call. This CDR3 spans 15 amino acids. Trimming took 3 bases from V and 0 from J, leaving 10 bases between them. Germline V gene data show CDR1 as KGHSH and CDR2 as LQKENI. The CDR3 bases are TGTGCCAGCTCACCGAGCCTCTCTAGCACAGATACGCAGTATTTT. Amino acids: CASSPSLSSTDTQYF.

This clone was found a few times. The CDR3 is CATSRARQGGNTEAFF. Written as DNA, the CDR3 is TGTGCCACCAGCAGAGCCAGACAGGGAGGTAACACTGAAGCTTTCTTT. The chain combines TRBV15 with TRBJ1-1; 7 bases are shared with TRBD1. The V gene's germline CDR1 is LNHNV and CDR2 YYDKDF (reference sequence). Unmatched junction bases numbered 7, after V lost 1 base and J lost 2 bases. This CDR3 contains 16 residues.

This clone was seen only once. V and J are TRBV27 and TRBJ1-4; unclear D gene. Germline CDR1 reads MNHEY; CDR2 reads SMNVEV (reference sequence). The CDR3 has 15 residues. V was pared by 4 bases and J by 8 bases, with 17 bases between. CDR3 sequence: CASSSPARTGEKLFF. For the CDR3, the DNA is TGTGCCAGCAGTTCACCAGCCCGGACGGGGGAAAAACTGTTTTTT.

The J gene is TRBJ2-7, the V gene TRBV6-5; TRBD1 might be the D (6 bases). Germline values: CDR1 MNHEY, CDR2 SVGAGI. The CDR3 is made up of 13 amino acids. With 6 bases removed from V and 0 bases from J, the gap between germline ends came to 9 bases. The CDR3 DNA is TGTGCCAGCAGAGGACAGAGCTCCTACGAGCAGTACTTC. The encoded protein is CASRGQSSYEQYF.

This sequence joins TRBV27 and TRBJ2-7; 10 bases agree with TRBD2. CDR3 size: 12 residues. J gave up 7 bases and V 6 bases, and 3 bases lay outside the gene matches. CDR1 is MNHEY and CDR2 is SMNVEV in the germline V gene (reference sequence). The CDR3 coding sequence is TGTGCCAGCAGCCCTAGCGGGAGTGAGCAGTACTTC. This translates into CASSPSGSEQYF.

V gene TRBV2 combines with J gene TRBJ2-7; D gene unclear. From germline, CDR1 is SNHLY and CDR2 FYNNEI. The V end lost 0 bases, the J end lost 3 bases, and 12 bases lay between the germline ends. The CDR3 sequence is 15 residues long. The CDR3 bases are TGTGCCAGCAGTGAAGCCTCCCCCAGTGTCTACGAGCAGTACTTC. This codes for CASSEASPSVYEQYF. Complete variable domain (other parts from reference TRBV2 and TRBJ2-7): EPEVTQTPSHQVTQMGQEVILRCVPISNHLYFYWYRQILGQKVEFLVSFYNNEISEKSEIFDDQFSVERPDGSNFTLKIRSTKLEDSAMYFCASSEASPSVYEQYFGPGTRLTVT.